This TCR beta chain originates from a study of blood T cell repertoires in COVID-19. On the study more broadly: Researchers got acute and convalescent COVID-19 samples from the United States, Italy and Spain.

Participant-given clinical history determined each cohort assignment. Original processing methods: Quantification of nucleated cells was approximated via reference gene primer amplification. Repertoires were generated with immunoSEQ multiplex PCR, while TCRdb's copy carries only in-frame clones and drops some. From that table come the V and J calls and clone size; the DNA was used to work out D and trimming. The sample consists of roughly 200,000 clones, around 84% of them appearing once. The sequence derives from a woman aged 25 to 39 who had been exposed to COVID-19. Sequencing was performed on PBMCs or T cells enriched from blood (not recorded which).

The chain's CDR3 is CASSQESRLAGTDTQYF. CDR3 in DNA: TGCGCCAGCAGCCAAGAGTCTCGGCTAGCGGGGACAGATACGCAGTATTTT. J is TRBJ2-3 and V is TRBV4-1; 9 bases fit TRBD2. Trimming cost V 0 bases and J 3 bases; bases outside gene matches: 7. Germline CDR1 MGHRA, CDR2 YSYEKL. The CDR3 runs to 17 residues.